This T cell receptor (beta chain) was sequenced during a study of regulatory T cells in long-lasting Graves disease. Indicated time point: newly diagnosed GD, antithyroid drugs for less than 3 months. The TCR library used RNA extracted from PBMCs. This clonotype was counted between two and nine times. CDR1 and CDR2 (germline): SGHDT, YYEEEE. This CDR3 is built from 14 residues. Trimming cost V 1 base and J 5 bases, with 12 bases left between them. TCR beta libraries were built with iRepertoire HTBI primers and Arm-PCR of CDR3 regions. In TCRdb, the multiplex PCR reads were re-called with MiXCR into one record per CDR3 protein. The sample records hundreds of thousands of distinct CDR3 sequences, roughly 16% being singletons. These same data were also listed under a study on T cells in Graves' hyperthyroidism and ophthalmopathy. This second study notes: Diagnosing involved the use of clinical symptoms, serum thyroxine and TRAb, thyroid ultrasound and orbital computed tomography.

This TCR derives from a woman aged 40-60 years with Graves disease. The sample consisted of peripheral blood mononuclear cells (PBMCs), taken at new diagnosis, from a patient treated with antithyroid drugs. The rearrangement uses TRBV5-6 and TRBJ1-2; tentative D call: TRBD1 (5 bases). The chain's CDR3 is CASSLPGLKYGYTF. The CDR3 nucleotides read TGTGCCAGCAGCTTGCCAGGGTTAAAGTATGGCTACACCTTC.